The 9 T cell receptor beta chains listed next were all sequenced from one sample in a study of T cell changes during pregnancy in multiple sclerosis. Some clones are missing from TCRdb's copy, which holds only in-frame ones; the method was immunoSEQ multiplex PCR. This table holds about 42,000 clones, roughly nine tenths found once. Sequenced material: CD4+ T cells from peripheral blood mononuclear cells, taken after pregnancy. The origin of the receptors is a female donor with multiple sclerosis, enrolled in a pregnancy study.

The chain uses TRBV30 and TRBJ1-1; D perhaps matches TRBD1 (5 bases). V was pared by 1 base and J by 5 bases, with 14 bases between. The germline CDR1 and CDR2 sequences are GTSNPN and SVGIG (reference sequence). The CDR3 is 14 amino acids. CDR3 nucleotides: TGTGCCTGGAGTGCCCTCAGGGATAGAACTGAAGCTTTCTTT. It encodes CAWSALRDRTEAFF.

The V call is TRBV29-1, the J call TRBJ2-7; 7 nucleotides align to TRBD1. V was clipped by 4 bases and J by 4 bases; unmatched bases: 7. The CDR3 contains 13 residues. Germline V gives CDR1 SQVTM, CDR2 ANQGSEA. CDR3 sequence reads: CSVVQGVGYEQYF. CDR3 coding DNA: TGCAGCGTTGTTCAGGGGGTGGGATACGAGCAGTACTTC.

The CDR3 reads CASSVGGTPFDYEQYF. CDR3 bases: TGTGCCAGCAGCGTGGGTGGGACTCCCTTCGACTACGAGCAGTACTTC. The chain carries TRBV5-4 and TRBJ2-7; TRBD2 might be the D (6 bases). The CDR3 extends over 16 amino acids. Deletions cut 4 bases from V and 3 bases from J, with 20 bases between. Germline values: CDR1 SGHNT, CDR2 YYREEE (reference sequence).

V and J are TRBV2 and TRBJ2-7; 7 bases match TRBD1. Trimming at V came to 3 bases and at J to 3 bases, leaving 5 bases not matched to a gene. The CDR3 consists of 14 residues. CDR1 is SNHLY and CDR2 is FYNNEI in the germline V gene. The CDR3 nucleotides are TGTGCCAGCAGTGATCAGGGGGTGGACTACGAGCAGTACTTC. Translated, it gives CASSDQGVDYEQYF.

The chain uses TRBV14 and TRBJ2-2; TRBD2 agrees at 8 bases. Germline V CDR1 and CDR2: SGHDN, FVKESK. The CDR3 spans 17 residues. V lost 0 bases, J lost 7 bases, and 10 bases stayed unmatched. The CDR3: CASSQDFSGLDVGELFF. CDR3 in DNA: TGTGCCAGCAGCCAAGATTTTTCGGGACTAGATGTCGGGGAGCTGTTTTTT.

The gene calls are TRBV28 and TRBJ2-5; 7 positions agree with TRBD2. V shed 2 bases, J shed 6 bases, and the junction held 6 bases outside the gene matches. Germline V gene sequence: CDR1 MDHEN, CDR2 SYDVKM. The CDR3 extends over 14 amino acids. CDR3 sequence: CASSLGGGRKTQYF. The CDR3 DNA reads as TGTGCCAGCAGTTTAGGGGGGGGGAGGAAGACCCAGTACTTC.

The V gene is TRBV18, the J gene TRBJ1-2; D is perhaps TRBD1 (5 bases). This CDR3 region has 14 residues. V was shortened by 3 bases and J by 4 bases, with 12 bases between the two germline ends. The germline gives CDR1 KGHSH, CDR2 LQKENI. The CDR3 sequence: CASSPADSFYGYTF. DNA of the CDR3: TGTGCCAGCTCACCGGCCGACAGCTTCTATGGCTACACCTTC.

This clone occurred once. The rearrangement links TRBV6-1 to TRBJ1-1; no clear D gene. This CDR3 spans 15 amino acids. Germline CDR1 is MNHNS and CDR2 is SASEGT. V shed 2 bases and J shed 5 bases, with 15 bases lying between them. The CDR3 nucleotides read TGTGCCAGCAGTGAATCCGGAGGCTTGGGGACTGAAGCTTTCTTT. It translates to CASSESGGLGTEAFF.

The chain combines TRBV18 with TRBJ1-6, with D possibly matching TRBD1 (6 bases). CDR1 KGHSH and CDR2 LQKENI come from the germline V gene. The CDR3 contains 16 residues. V dropped 3 bases and J dropped 3 bases, with 12 bases sitting between them. In DNA, the CDR3 is TGTGCCAGCTCACCTCAGGGGACGTTCTATAATTCACCCCTCCACTTT. Encoded protein: CASSPQGTFYNSPLHF.